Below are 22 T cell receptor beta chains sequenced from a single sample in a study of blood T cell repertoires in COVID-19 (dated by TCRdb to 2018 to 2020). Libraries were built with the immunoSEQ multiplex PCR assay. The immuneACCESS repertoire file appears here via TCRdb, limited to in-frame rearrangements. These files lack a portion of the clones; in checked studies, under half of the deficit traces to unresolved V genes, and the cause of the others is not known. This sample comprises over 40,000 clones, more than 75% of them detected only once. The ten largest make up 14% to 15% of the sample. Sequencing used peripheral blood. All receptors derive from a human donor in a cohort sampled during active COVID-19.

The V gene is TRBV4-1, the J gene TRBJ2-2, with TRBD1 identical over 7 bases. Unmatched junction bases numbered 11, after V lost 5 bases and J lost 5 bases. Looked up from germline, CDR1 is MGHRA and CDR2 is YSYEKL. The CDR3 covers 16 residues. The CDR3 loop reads CASSVDRAPRTGELFF. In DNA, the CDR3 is TGCGCCAGCAGCGTCGACAGGGCCCCGAGGACCGGGGAGCTGTTTTTT.

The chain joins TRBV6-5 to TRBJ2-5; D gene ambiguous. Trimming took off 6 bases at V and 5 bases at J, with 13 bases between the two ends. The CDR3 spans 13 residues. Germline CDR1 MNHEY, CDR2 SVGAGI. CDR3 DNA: TGTGCCAGCAGCTCCCGGCGGCCGGAGACCCAGTACTTC. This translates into CASSSRRPETQYF.

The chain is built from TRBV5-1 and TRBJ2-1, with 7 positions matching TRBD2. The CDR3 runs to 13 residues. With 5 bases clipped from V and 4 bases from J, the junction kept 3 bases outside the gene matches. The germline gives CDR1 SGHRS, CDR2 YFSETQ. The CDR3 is CASRRLAYNEQFF. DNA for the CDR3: TGCGCCAGCAGGAGACTAGCTTACAATGAGCAGTTCTTC. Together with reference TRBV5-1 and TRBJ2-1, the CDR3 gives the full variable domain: KAGVTQTPRYLIKTRGQQVTLSCSPISGHRSVSWYQQTPGQGLQFLFEYFSETQRNKGNFPGRFSGRQFSNSRSEMNVSTLELGDSALYLCASRRLAYNEQFFGPGTRLTVL.

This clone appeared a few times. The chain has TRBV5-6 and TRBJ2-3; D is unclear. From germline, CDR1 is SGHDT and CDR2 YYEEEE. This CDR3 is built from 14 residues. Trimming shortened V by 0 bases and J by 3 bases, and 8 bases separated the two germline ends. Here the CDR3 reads CASSLEARTDTQYF. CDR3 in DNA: TGTGCCAGCAGCTTGGAGGCCAGGACAGATACGCAGTATTTT. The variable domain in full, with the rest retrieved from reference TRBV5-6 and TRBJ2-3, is DAGVTQSPTHLIKTRGQQVTLRCSPKSGHDTVSWYQQALGQGPQFIFQYYEEEERQRGNFPDRFSGHQFPNYSSELNVNALLLGDSALYLCASSLEARTDTQYFGPGTRLTVL.

The CDR3 DNA reads as TGTGCCAGCAAACAACAGGGGGCGGGCGGCCTACCCTACGAGCAGTACTTC. Translated: CASKQQGAGGLPYEQYF. The V and J genes are TRBV7-2 and TRBJ2-7, with 9 bases identical to TRBD1. This CDR3 has 17 amino acids. Germline CDR1 and CDR2: SGHTA and FQGNSA. V shed 7 bases and J 2 bases; nucleotides not matched to a gene: 15.

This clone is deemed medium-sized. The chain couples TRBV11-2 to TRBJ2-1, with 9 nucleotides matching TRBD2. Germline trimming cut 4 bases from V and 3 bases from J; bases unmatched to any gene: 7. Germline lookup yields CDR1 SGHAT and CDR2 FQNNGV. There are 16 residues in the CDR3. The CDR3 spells CASSSQGTSYYNEQFF. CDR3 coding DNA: TGTGCCAGCAGCTCCCAAGGGACTAGCTACTACAATGAGCAGTTCTTC.

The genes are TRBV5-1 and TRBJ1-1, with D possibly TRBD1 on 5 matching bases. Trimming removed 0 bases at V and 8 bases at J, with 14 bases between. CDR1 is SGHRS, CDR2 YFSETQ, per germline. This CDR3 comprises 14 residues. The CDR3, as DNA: TGCGCCAGCAGCTTGGGCGGGACCGGGACCGAAGCTTTCTTT. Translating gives CASSLGGTGTEAFF.

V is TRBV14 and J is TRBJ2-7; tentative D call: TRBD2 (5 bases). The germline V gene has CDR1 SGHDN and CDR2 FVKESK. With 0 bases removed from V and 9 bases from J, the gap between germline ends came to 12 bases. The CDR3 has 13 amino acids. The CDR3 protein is CASSQERGYGQYF. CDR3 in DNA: TGTGCCAGCAGCCAAGAACGAGGGTATGGGCAGTACTTC.

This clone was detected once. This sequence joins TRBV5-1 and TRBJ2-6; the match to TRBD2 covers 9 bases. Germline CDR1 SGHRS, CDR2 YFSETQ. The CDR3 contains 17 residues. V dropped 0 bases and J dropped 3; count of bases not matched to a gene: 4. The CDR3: CASSLASGVSGANVLTF. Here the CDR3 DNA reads TGCGCCAGCAGCTTGGCTAGCGGGGTGAGTGGGGCCAACGTCCTGACTTTC.

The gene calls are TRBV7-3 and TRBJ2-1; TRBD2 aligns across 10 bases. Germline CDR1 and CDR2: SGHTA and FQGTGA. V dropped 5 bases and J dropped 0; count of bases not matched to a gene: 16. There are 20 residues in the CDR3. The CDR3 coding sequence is TGTGCCAGCAGCCCCAATGGGCTAGCGGGGGCCATAAGCTCCTACAATGAGCAGTTCTTC. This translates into CASSPNGLAGAISSYNEQFF.

CDR3 residues: CASSLLASTQYF. The CDR3, as DNA: TGTGCCAGCAGCCTACTAGCAAGTACGCAGTATTTT. The chain is built from TRBV2 and TRBJ2-3; possible D gene TRBD2, 6 bases. Germline values: CDR1 SNHLY, CDR2 FYNNEI. The germline V and J ends were trimmed by 6 bases and 8 bases, with 12 bases remaining between them. The length of the CDR3 is 12 residues.

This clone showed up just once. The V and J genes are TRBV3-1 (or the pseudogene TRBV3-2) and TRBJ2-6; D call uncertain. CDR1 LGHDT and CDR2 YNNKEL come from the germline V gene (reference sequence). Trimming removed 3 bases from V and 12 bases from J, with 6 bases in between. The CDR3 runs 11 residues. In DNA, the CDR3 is TGTGCCAGCAGCCACTCTTCCGTCCTGACTTTC. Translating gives CASSHSSVLTF.

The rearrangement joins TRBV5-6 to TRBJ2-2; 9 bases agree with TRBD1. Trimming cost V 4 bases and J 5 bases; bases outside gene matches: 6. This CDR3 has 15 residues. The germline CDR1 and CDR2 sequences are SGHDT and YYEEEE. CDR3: CASSVGTGRTGELFF. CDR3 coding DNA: TGTGCCAGCAGCGTGGGGACAGGGCGAACCGGGGAGCTGTTTTTT. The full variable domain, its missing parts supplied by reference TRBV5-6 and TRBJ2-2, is DAGVTQSPTHLIKTRGQQVTLRCSPKSGHDTVSWYQQALGQGPQFIFQYYEEEERQRGNFPDRFSGHQFPNYSSELNVNALLLGDSALYLCASSVGTGRTGELFFGEGSRLTVL.

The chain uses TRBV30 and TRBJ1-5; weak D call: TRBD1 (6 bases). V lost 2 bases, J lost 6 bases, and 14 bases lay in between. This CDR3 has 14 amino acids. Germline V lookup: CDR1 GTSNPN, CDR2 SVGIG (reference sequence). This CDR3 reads CAWSNSNRAQPQHF. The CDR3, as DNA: TGTGCCTGGAGTAATTCGAACAGGGCTCAGCCCCAGCATTTT.

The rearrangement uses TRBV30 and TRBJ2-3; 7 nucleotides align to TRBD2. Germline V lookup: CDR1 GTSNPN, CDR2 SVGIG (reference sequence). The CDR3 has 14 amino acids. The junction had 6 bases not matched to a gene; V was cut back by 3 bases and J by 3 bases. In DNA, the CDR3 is TGTGCCTGGAGGGCGCGGGGAGGGACAGATACGCAGTATTTT. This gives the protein CAWRARGGTDTQYF.

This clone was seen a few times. DNA of the CDR3: TGTGCCAGCAGTGATACTAGCGGGAGCACAGATACGCAGTATTTT. Protein sequence: CASSDTSGSTDTQYF. This chain links TRBV2 with TRBJ2-3; 9 bases are shared with TRBD2. There are 15 residues in the CDR3. The V and J ends lost 3 bases and 0 bases, in that order; junction bases with no gene match: 1. CDR1 and CDR2 from the germline V gene are SNHLY and FYNNEI.

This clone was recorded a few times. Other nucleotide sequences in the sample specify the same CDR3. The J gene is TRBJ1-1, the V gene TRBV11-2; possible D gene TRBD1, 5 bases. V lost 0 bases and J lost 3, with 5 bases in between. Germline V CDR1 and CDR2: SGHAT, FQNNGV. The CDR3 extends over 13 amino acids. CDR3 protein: CASSLDRDTEAFF. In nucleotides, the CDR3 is TGTGCCAGCAGCTTAGACAGGGACACTGAAGCTTTCTTT.

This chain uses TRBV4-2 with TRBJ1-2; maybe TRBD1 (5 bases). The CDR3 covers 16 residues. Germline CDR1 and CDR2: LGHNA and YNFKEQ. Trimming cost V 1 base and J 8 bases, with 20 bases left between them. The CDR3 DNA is TGTGCCAGCAGCCAAGGAGTGGGCCAGGGCATTACGGGCTACACCTTC. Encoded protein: CASSQGVGQGITGYTF.

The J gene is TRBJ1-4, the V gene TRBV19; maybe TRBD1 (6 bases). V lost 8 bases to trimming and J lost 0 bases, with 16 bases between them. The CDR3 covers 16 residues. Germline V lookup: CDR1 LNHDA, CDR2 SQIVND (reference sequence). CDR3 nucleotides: TGTGCCAGTCAAGACAGGATCTTTGCAACTAATGAAAAACTGTTTTTT. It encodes CASQDRIFATNEKLFF.

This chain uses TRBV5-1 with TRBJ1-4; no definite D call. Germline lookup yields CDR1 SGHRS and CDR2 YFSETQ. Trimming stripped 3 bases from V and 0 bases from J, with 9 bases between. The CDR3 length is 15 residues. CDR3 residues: CASSWTLSTNEKLFF. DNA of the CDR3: TGCGCCAGCAGCTGGACTCTATCAACTAATGAAAAACTGTTTTTT.

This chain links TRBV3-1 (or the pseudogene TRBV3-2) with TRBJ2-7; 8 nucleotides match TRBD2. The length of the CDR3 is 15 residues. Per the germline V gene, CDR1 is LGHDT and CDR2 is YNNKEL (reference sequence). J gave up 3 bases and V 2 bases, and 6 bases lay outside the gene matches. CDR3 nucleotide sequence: TGTGCCAGCAGCCAACCGGGAGGGGACGGCTACGAGCAGTACTTC. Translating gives CASSQPGGDGYEQYF.

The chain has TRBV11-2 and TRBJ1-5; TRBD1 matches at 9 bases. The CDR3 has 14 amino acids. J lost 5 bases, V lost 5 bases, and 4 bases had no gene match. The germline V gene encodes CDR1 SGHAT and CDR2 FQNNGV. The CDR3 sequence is CASSRDRGDQPQHF. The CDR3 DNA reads TGTGCCAGCAGCCGCGACAGGGGGGATCAGCCCCAGCATTTT.